A selection of T cell receptor beta chains follows, all from one sample in a study of shared T cell receptors in the human thymus. Data came from immunoSEQ multiplex PCR; TCRdb stores just in-frame clones and leaves some out. The sample carries some 700,000 clones, approximately 87% recorded once. The same data also went into a second study, on human thymus T cells.

The sample comprised thymocytes. Source of these receptors: a boy younger than two with a congenital heart defect. Both conserved end residues are part of each CDR3. D genes are given only for firm matches. Size is omitted from some rows. Given values are once, few, many or a class for expanded clones.

v_gene	abundance	j_gene	d_gene	CDR3aa	CDR3nt
TRBV4-3	few	TRBJ2-7	TRBD2	CASSLTTAGPEQYF	TGCGCCAGCAGCCTTACTACAGCGGGACCCGAGCAGTACTTC
TRBV4-3	-	TRBJ2-4	TRBD1	CASSQNPPGQGAPAKNIQYF	TGCGCCAGCAGCCAAAACCCCCCGGGACAGGGGGCCCCAGCCAAAAACATTCAGTACTTC
TRBV27	-	TRBJ2-1	TRBD2	CASSSTGLAGDEQFF	TGTGCCAGCAGTTCGACGGGACTAGCGGGAGATGAGCAGTTCTTC
TRBV7-2	-	TRBJ2-7	-	CASSYWAGPPPYEQYF	TGTGCCAGCAGCTATTGGGCGGGACCTCCTCCCTACGAGCAGTACTTC
TRBV10-3	-	TRBJ1-1	-	CAISESRYTKSGRDTEAFF	TGTGCCATCAGTGAGTCGAGATATACTAAGTCGGGGAGGGACACTGAAGCTTTCTTT
TRBV28	-	TRBJ2-2	TRBD2	CASSLMNRELAGGPGGELFF	TGTGCCAGCAGTTTAATGAACCGCGAATTAGCGGGAGGGCCTGGCGGGGAGCTGTTTTTT
TRBV19	-	TRBJ1-5	-	CASSSSDRDSNQPQHF	TGTGCCAGTAGTAGTTCGGACAGAGATAGCAATCAGCCCCAGCATTTT
TRBV28	-	TRBJ2-3	TRBD2	CASSSSGLAGCTDTQYF	TGTGCCAGCAGCTCATCAGGACTAGCGGGATGCACAGATACGCAGTATTTT
TRBV27	-	TRBJ2-2	TRBD1	CASSLSARGLETGELFF	TGTGCCAGCAGTTTATCAGCCAGGGGGCTGGAAACCGGGGAGCTGTTTTTT
TRBV4-1	-	TRBJ1-2	-	CASSQDRVYGYTF	TGCGCCAGCAGCCAAGACAGGGTCTATGGCTACACCTTC
TRBV7-8	-	TRBJ2-7	TRBD1	CASSPKGTGAYEQYF	TGTGCCAGCAGCCCAAAAGGGACAGGCGCCTACGAGCAGTACTTC
TRBV11-2	-	TRBJ2-1	-	CASSLGGEQFF	TGTGCCAGCAGCCTGGGGGGAGAGCAGTTCTTC
TRBV4-1	-	TRBJ1-5	-	CASSRAGGRRNQPQHF	TGCGCCAGCAGCCGGGCTGGGGGCCGGAGGAATCAGCCCCAGCATTTT
TRBV28	-	TRBJ2-7	-	CASSRRVEQYF	TGTGCCAGCAGTAGGAGGGTCGAGCAGTACTTC
TRBV18	-	TRBJ2-1	-	CASSPPGVKQFF	TGTGCCAGCTCGCCACCTGGAGTTAAGCAGTTCTTC
TRBV28	-	TRBJ2-6	TRBD1	CASLTPHKKGQFLSGANVLTF	TGTGCCTCCCTCACCCCGCACAAAAAGGGACAGTTCCTCTCTGGGGCCAACGTCCTGACTTTC
TRBV27	-	TRBJ2-3	-	CASSLGDSSTDTQYF	TGTGCCAGCAGTTTAGGGGACTCTAGCACAGATACGCAGTATTTT
TRBV15	-	TRBJ2-7	-	CATSRAQGGRYEQYF	TGTGCCACCAGCAGAGCCCAGGGGGGTCGGTACGAGCAGTACTTC
TRBV6-4	few	TRBJ2-6	-	CASSDSKGPGANVLTF	TGTGCCAGCAGTGACTCGAAGGGGCCTGGGGCCAACGTCCTGACTTTC
TRBV14	-	TRBJ2-7	TRBD2	CASSLRLAGEREQYF	TGTGCCAGCAGCCTCCGACTAGCGGGAGAACGCGAGCAGTACTTC
TRBV30	-	TRBJ2-3	-	CAWSVIDERMGQYF	TGTGCCTGGAGTGTAATTGACGAGAGGATGGGGCAGTATTTT
TRBV10-3	-	TRBJ2-1	-	CAILASSNEQFF	TGTGCCATCTTAGCCAGCAGCAATGAGCAGTTCTTC
TRBV7-6	-	TRBJ2-5	TRBD2	CASSHGGGPRQVWETQYF	TGTGCCAGCAGCCACGGGGGGGGTCCGCGGCAGGTTTGGGAGACCCAGTACTTC
TRBV7-9	-	TRBJ1-4	TRBD1	CASSLGSSPSGQGRGRLFF	TGTGCCAGCAGCTTAGGGTCCTCTCCTTCTGGACAGGGTCGGGGGCGGCTGTTTTTT
TRBV7-2	-	TRBJ1-5	-	CASSDGPGYSNQPQHF	TGTGCCAGCAGCGATGGCCCAGGGTATAGCAATCAGCCCCAGCATTTT
TRBV9	once	TRBJ2-2	-	CASSPPGVRELFF	TGTGCCAGCAGCCCCCCAGGGGTGAGGGAGCTGTTTTTT
TRBV27	-	TRBJ2-1	TRBD2	CATSSREGYNEQFF	TGTGCCACTTCTAGCCGGGAGGGCTACAATGAGCAGTTCTTC